The 32 T cell receptor beta chains listed next were all sequenced from one sample in a study of shared clonotypes between healthy human individuals (dated by TCRdb to about 2020). Libraries were prepared through the immunoSEQ multiplex PCR assay. TCRdb obtained this table from immuneACCESS and retained in-frame rearrangements with V and J assigned. These tables miss some clones; where compared with another copy, unresolved V genes account for less than half of the shortfall, and the remainder is unexplained. Counted in this sample were about 1.1 million clones; about 80% of them appeared once. The ten largest clones take up around 0.47% of the sample. What was sequenced was memory CD4+ T cells from PBMCs. Explained via the paper, the cell subset or site label denotes: CD45RA-negative fraction. The receptors shown here come from a man aged 18 to 30 in good health. Some clones in this sample may be carry-over from other donors' samples.

CDR3: CASSSGTIYGYTF. The DNA for the CDR3 is TGTGCCAGCAGCTCCGGGACAATCTATGGCTACACCTTC. This chain joins TRBV5-8 and TRBJ1-2; tentatively, D is TRBD1 (6 bases). The CDR3 consists of 13 residues. V shed 3 bases and J shed 4 bases, with 10 bases lying between them. Germline V CDR1 and CDR2: SGHTS, YDEGEE.

The rearrangement links TRBV6-5 to TRBJ2-3; D is unresolved. The V end was cut by 3 bases, the J end by 7 bases, with 11 bases between. This CDR3 is 13 amino acids long. The germline gives CDR1 MNHEY, CDR2 SVGAGI. CDR3 sequence (DNA): TGTGCCAGCAGTTATGGGCCCCGTTATACGCAGTATTTT. Translation: CASSYGPRYTQYF.

This clone was detected a few times. The CDR3 reads CASSPPTRRGNEQFF. DNA for the CDR3: TGTGCCAGCTCACCACCGACCAGAAGGGGGAATGAGCAGTTCTTC. The chain links TRBV18 to TRBJ2-1; perhaps TRBD1 as D (6 bases). The CDR3 runs 15 residues. In germline, CDR1 is KGHSH, CDR2 LQKENI. Trimming left V 0 bases short and J 7 bases short, with 13 bases between.

In regard to this clone: A read error is possible here, since a much larger clone lies one base away. The sample has other DNA sequences that encode this CDR3 too. The rearrangement joins TRBV5-4 to TRBJ2-3; D is unresolved. CDR1 is SGHNT, CDR2 YYREEE, per germline (reference sequence). The CDR3 length is 13 residues. With 0 bases removed from V and 1 base from J, the gap between germline ends came to 3 bases. The CDR3 sequence: CASSLGGTDTQYF. The CDR3 region has the DNA TGTGCCAGCAGCTTGGGAGGCACAGATACGCAGTATTTT.

The rearrangement uses TRBV7-2 and TRBJ2-1; D is possibly TRBD2 (6 bases). Germline CDR1 is SGHTA and CDR2 is FQGNSA. V gave up 5 bases and J gave up 4 bases, with 18 bases separating them. The length of the CDR3 is 16 residues. This chain's CDR3 is CASSLGRGTGYNEQFF. The DNA of the CDR3 is TGTGCCAGCAGCCTAGGCCGGGGGACTGGGTACAATGAGCAGTTCTTC.

V and J are TRBV4-1 and TRBJ2-3; D possibly corresponds to TRBD1 (6 bases). CDR3 length: 14 residues. Germline CDR1 MGHRA, CDR2 YSYEKL. V was cut by 1 base and J by 4 bases, with 9 bases left in between. The CDR3 coding sequence is TGCGCCAGCAGCCAAGTACAGGGACCAGATACGCAGTATTTT. This translates into CASSQVQGPDTQYF.

The chain carries TRBV7-9 and TRBJ2-5; 8 bases map to TRBD1. V lost 5 bases and J lost 5; bases outside the gene matches: 4. CDR3 length equals 13 residues. Germline V gene sequence: CDR1 SEHNR, CDR2 FQNEAQ (reference sequence). Here the CDR3 reads CASSPGGLETQYF. In DNA form, the CDR3 reads TGTGCCAGCAGCCCAGGGGGCTTGGAGACCCAGTACTTC.

V is TRBV7-9 and J is TRBJ2-7; D is unclear. The germline V gene has CDR1 SEHNR and CDR2 FQNEAQ (reference sequence). Trimming took off 4 bases at V and 2 bases at J, with 15 bases between the two ends. The CDR3 sequence is 15 residues long. Here the CDR3 DNA reads TGTGCCAGCAGCTCGACCTCCGAATTGACCTACGAGCAGTACTTC. It codes for CASSSTSELTYEQYF.

V usage is TRBV2 and J usage is TRBJ2-1, with 15 bases that match TRBD2. Losses at the gene ends were 6 bases for V and 0 bases for J; bases not matched to a gene: 12. This CDR3 spans 20 amino acids. The germline CDR1 and CDR2 sequences are SNHLY and FYNNEI. CDR3 protein: CASRRGLAGGPHYSYNEQFF. In nucleotides, the CDR3 is TGTGCCAGCAGAAGAGGACTAGCGGGAGGGCCTCACTACTCCTACAATGAGCAGTTCTTC.

The chain has TRBV2 and TRBJ1-3, with a tentative D call TRBD1 (5 bases). Germline V gives CDR1 SNHLY, CDR2 FYNNEI. V was shortened by 8 bases and J by 4 bases, with 9 bases between the two germline ends. The CDR3 has 12 residues. CDR3 residues: CASGRVGNTIYF. The CDR3 bases are TGTGCCAGCGGCAGGGTGGGAAACACCATATATTTT.

This chain connects TRBV2 to TRBJ1-2; D is ambiguous. The CDR3 length is 14 residues. V lost 6 bases and J 0 bases, leaving 11 bases between the germline ends. Germline CDR1 and CDR2: SNHLY and FYNNEI. The CDR3 DNA reads as TGTGCCAGCAGCTTAGCGAGAGCTAACTATGGCTACACCTTC. As protein: CASSLARANYGYTF.

J is TRBJ2-5 and V is TRBV5-4; 12 nucleotides match TRBD2. With V trimmed by 5 bases and J by 7 bases, 12 bases remained unmatched. Germline loops: CDR1 SGHNT, CDR2 YYREEE (reference sequence). This CDR3 is built from 16 residues. CDR3 DNA sequence: TGTGCCAGCAGTTCGGGAACTAGCGGGAGGCGGGGGACCCAGTACTTC. Residues: CASSSGTSGRRGTQYF.

The rearrangement links TRBV2 to TRBJ1-1, with unresolved D. The CDR3 is 14 amino acids. Trimming took 4 bases from V and 0 from J, leaving 9 bases between them. Germline lookup yields CDR1 SNHLY and CDR2 FYNNEI. In nucleotides, the CDR3 is TGTGCCAGCAGTGGAGGGCAACTGAACACTGAAGCTTTCTTT. Protein product: CASSGGQLNTEAFF.

This chain joins TRBV7-3 and TRBJ2-2, with a possible D match to TRBD1 (6 bases). Germline loops: CDR1 SGHTA, CDR2 FQGTGA. V was cut by 4 bases and J by 7 bases, with 16 bases left in between. The CDR3 has 15 residues. CDR3 in DNA: TGTGCCAGCAGCTCCCCCCAGGGGCAGGGCGGGGAGCTGTTTTTT. This encodes CASSSPQGQGGELFF.

This clone has just a few counts. J is TRBJ2-1 and V is TRBV5-4, with D unclear. V was shortened by 0 bases and J by 15 bases, with 13 bases between the two germline ends. The germline V gene has CDR1 SGHNT and CDR2 YYREEE (reference sequence). CDR3 length: 12 residues. The CDR3, as DNA: TGTGCCAGCAGCTTGGATCTCAGTAAACGGTTCTTC. Its protein is CASSLDLSKRFF.

The chain employs TRBV6-5 and TRBJ2-7, with a possible D match to TRBD1 (6 bases). This CDR3 region has 12 residues. Germline V lookup: CDR1 MNHEY, CDR2 SVGAGI. Trimming pared 5 bases from V and 7 bases from J, leaving 12 bases between. The CDR3 DNA reads as TGTGCCAGCAGTGGAACAGGGTTTGAGCAGTACTTC. Amino acid sequence: CASSGTGFEQYF.

This sequence joins TRBV9 and TRBJ1-1; D is unresolved. Trimming cost V 1 base and J 5 bases, with 12 bases left between them. Germline-derived CDR1 and CDR2 are SGDLS and YYNGEE. The CDR3 extends over 14 amino acids. The CDR3 DNA is TGTGCCAGCAGCGTAAGGACCCTCGGAACTGAAGCTTTCTTT. Its translation: CASSVRTLGTEAFF.

For the CDR3, the DNA is TGTGCCGGAGGGAGCGGGAGAAGCTCCTACAATGAGCAGTTCTTC. Encoded protein: CAGGSGRSSYNEQFF. The V gene is TRBV7-2, the J gene TRBJ2-1; TRBD2 agrees at 8 bases. Germline loops: CDR1 SGHTA, CDR2 FQGNSA. V shed 11 bases, J shed 0 bases, and the junction held 9 bases outside the gene matches. This CDR3 comprises 15 residues.

This chain connects TRBV6-1 to TRBJ2-2; TRBD1 might be the D (5 bases). Deletions cut 7 bases from V and 5 bases from J, with 17 bases between. Germline CDR1 and CDR2: MNHNS and SASEGT. The CDR3 is 15 residues long. The CDR3 DNA reads as TGTGCCAGCATAAAGGGGCAGGGATCGACCGGGGAGCTGTTTTTT. This gives the protein CASIKGQGSTGELFF.

The chain uses TRBV19 and TRBJ2-2; the D gene is possibly TRBD1 (6 bases). The CDR3 contains 14 residues. Deletions cut 9 bases from V and 0 bases from J, with 11 bases between. CDR1 is LNHDA and CDR2 is SQIVND in the germline V gene (reference sequence). The CDR3 DNA reads TGTGCCAGCAGGGGACCCGCGAACACCGGGGAGCTGTTTTTT. Amino acid sequence: CASRGPANTGELFF.

DNA for the CDR3: TGTGCCAGCCAGACAGGGGGCACTGAAGCTTTCTTT. Encoded protein: CASQTGGTEAFF. The rearrangement joins TRBV2 to TRBJ1-1; 9 bases map to TRBD1. The CDR3 loop spans 12 amino acids. V lost 8 bases to trimming and J lost 4 bases; unmatched junction nucleotides: 2. Germline values: CDR1 SNHLY, CDR2 FYNNEI.

The V call is TRBV18, the J call TRBJ1-3; D uncertain. This CDR3 comprises 16 residues. Per the germline V gene, CDR1 is KGHSH and CDR2 is LQKENI. V dropped 2 bases and J dropped 0 bases, with 11 bases sitting between them. The CDR3 loop is CASSPSTASSGNTIYF. In nucleotides, the CDR3 is TGTGCCAGCTCACCATCCACGGCGTCCTCTGGAAACACCATATATTTT.

The chain links TRBV27 to TRBJ1-1; D is possibly TRBD1 (6 bases). The CDR3 has 13 residues. V was cut by 8 bases and J by 1 base, with 11 bases left in between. Germline CDR1 and CDR2: MNHEY and SMNVEV (reference sequence). The CDR3 region is CASPHRENTEAFF. CDR3 DNA sequence: TGTGCCAGCCCCCACAGGGAGAACACTGAAGCTTTCTTT.

This sequence joins TRBV5-1 and TRBJ2-5; D call uncertain. Germline lookup yields CDR1 SGHRS and CDR2 YFSETQ. V shed 4 bases and J shed 1 base, with 11 bases lying between them. The CDR3 sequence is 14 residues long. Here the CDR3 DNA reads TGCGCCAGCAGCACAGACACAACCCAAGAGACCCAGTACTTC. Translated, it gives CASSTDTTQETQYF.

This clone was detected only once. The chain employs TRBV7-2 and TRBJ2-4; unclear D gene. Trimming pared 1 base from V and 7 bases from J, leaving 11 bases between. The CDR3 length is 14 residues. Germline-derived CDR1 and CDR2 are SGHTA and FQGNSA. The DNA of the CDR3 is TGTGCCAGCAGCTTAGGGGGTCGGGCTAACATTCAGTACTTC. Translating gives CASSLGGRANIQYF.

The rearrangement uses TRBV5-1 and TRBJ2-7, with a weak D call TRBD1 (5 bases). TRBJ2-5 explains the end of the DNA better; the J call may be wrong. This CDR3 comprises 15 residues. The V gene's germline CDR1 is SGHRS and CDR2 YFSETQ. The CDR3 loop reads CASSLEAGNGETQYF. The CDR3, as DNA: TGCGCCAGCAGCTTGGAGGCAGGGAATGGGGAGACCCAGTACTTC.

The chain joins TRBV7-2 to TRBJ2-1, with D unclear. In germline, CDR1 is SGHTA, CDR2 FQGNSA. The CDR3 has 15 residues. V lost 1 base and J lost 5, with 12 bases in between. In nucleotides, the CDR3 is TGTGCCAGCAGCTTAGGCCGGAGTATACACAATGAGCAGTTCTTC. Residues: CASSLGRSIHNEQFF.

This clone was observed once. The chain employs TRBV7-8 and TRBJ1-5; no clear D gene. The germline V gene has CDR1 SGHVS and CDR2 FQNEAQ. The CDR3 has 14 residues. V was pared by 2 bases and J by 3 bases, with 8 bases between. CDR3 loop: CASSLIGSNQPQHF. The DNA of the CDR3 is TGTGCCAGCAGCTTAATTGGATCCAATCAGCCCCAGCATTTT.

This sequence joins TRBV19 and TRBJ1-5; D perhaps matches TRBD1 (6 bases). CDR3 size: 17 residues. CDR1 LNHDA and CDR2 SQIVND come from the germline V gene (reference sequence). Trimming pared 1 base from V and 1 base from J, leaving 14 bases between. The CDR3 bases are TGTGCCAGTAGTATAGCCCTAAGGGGGAAGAGCAATCAGCCCCAGCATTTT. Protein product: CASSIALRGKSNQPQHF.

CDR3 protein: CASSPGQARNTIYF. CDR3 in DNA: TGCGCCAGCAGCCCGGGACAGGCTAGAAACACCATATATTTT. The chain uses TRBV5-1 and TRBJ1-3, with 8 bases that match TRBD1. Germline lookup yields CDR1 SGHRS and CDR2 YFSETQ. The CDR3 has 14 residues. Unmatched junction bases numbered 5, after V lost 4 bases and J lost 5 bases.

Turning to this clone: The sample carries other DNA sequences with the same CDR3. The rearrangement uses TRBV18 and TRBJ2-7; 10 bases line up with TRBD1. V shed 0 bases, J shed 3 bases, and the junction held 2 bases outside the gene matches. The germline gives CDR1 KGHSH, CDR2 LQKENI. The CDR3 is 15 amino acids. The CDR3 nucleotides are TGTGCCAGCTCACCACCGGGACAGGGGTTCTACGAGCAGTACTTC. Translating gives CASSPPGQGFYEQYF.

The chain recombines TRBV19 with TRBJ1-1; D is uncertain. The germline V and J ends were trimmed by 5 bases and 2 bases, with 9 bases remaining between them. The CDR3 is 13 residues long. CDR1 and CDR2 (germline): LNHDA, SQIVND (reference sequence). CDR3 in amino acids: CASSPYYNTEAFF. The CDR3 DNA follows: TGTGCCAGTAGTCCCTATTATAACACTGAAGCTTTCTTT.